This TCR beta chain was documented in a study of human T cells and chemical hapten exposure. About the study: The use of 2% DPC on roughly 2 cm by roughly 2 cm of upper inner arm skin constituted sensitization. Yields of TCR per sample differed, chiefly owing to small differences in pooled library volume.

This CDR3 is 14 amino acids long. Trimming cost V 5 bases and J 2 bases; bases outside gene matches: 2. TCRdb re-called the RACE reads with MiXCR, one entry per CDR3 protein. The table includes approximately 41,000 distinct CDR3 sequences, 3% to 4% detected once. Details on this clonotype: Its antigen remains unidentified.

Time point described: patch test 1, 2 weeks after DPC sensitization. Stated treatment: therapeutic diphenylcyclopropenone sensitization with weekly scalp DPC. Unfractionated whole blood was the source from which total RNA was extracted. Study conclusions and caveats: Expanded TCRs created a significantly greater count of big CDR3 similarity clusters than controls did. Those TCRs sitting above 1 in 1000 frequency stayed the same with DPC sensitization.

J is TRBJ2-3 and V is TRBV12-3 or TRBV12-4, with TRBD1 matching 9 bases. This receptor was obtained from a man in his fifties with alopecia areata. Some clones in this sample may be carry-over from other donors' samples. Specimen: whole blood, collected in connection with sensitization to the hapten diphenylcyclopropenone (DPC). As DNA, the CDR3 is TGTGCCAGCAGTAGACAGGGGGACACAGATACGCAGTATTTT. Its protein product is CASSRQGDTDTQYF.